The source of this T cell receptor (beta chain) is a study of shared clonotypes between healthy human individuals. Original handling: Without quality scores, immunoSEQ junctional reads could not be filtered like full-length reads. Clones were read by immunoSEQ multiplex PCR, and TCRdb kept only the in-frame ones, dropping some. That table furnishes V, J and clone size, whereas the DNA furnished D and trimming. This table has more than 400,000 clones, more than 65% appearing once. Germline V gene sequence: CDR1 MNHEY, CDR2 SMNVEV (reference sequence). This CDR3 has 14 amino acids. To note about this clone: A far larger clone is one nucleotide away, so this likely arose from a read error.

This TCR was recovered from a woman aged 40 to 55 in good health. Some clones in this sample may be carry-over from other donors' samples. The chain employs TRBV27 and TRBJ2-3; 8 bases agree with TRBD1. Material: PBMCs. In DNA form, the CDR3 reads TGTGCCAGCAGTCTGACAGGGGCATTAGATACGCGGTATTTT. Amino acid sequence: CASSLTGALDTRYF.